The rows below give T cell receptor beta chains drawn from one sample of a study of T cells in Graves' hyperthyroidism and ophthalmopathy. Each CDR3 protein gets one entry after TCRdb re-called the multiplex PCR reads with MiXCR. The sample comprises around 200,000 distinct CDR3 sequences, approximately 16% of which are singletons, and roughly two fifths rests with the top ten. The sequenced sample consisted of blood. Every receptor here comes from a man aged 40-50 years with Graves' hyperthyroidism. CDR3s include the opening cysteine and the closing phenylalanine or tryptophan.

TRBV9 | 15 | CASSVGIGSGNIQYF
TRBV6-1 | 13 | CASIRQGNSPLHF
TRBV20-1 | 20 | CSARDWGPTGGANLNSPLHF
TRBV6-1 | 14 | CASRGDRGGQKLFF
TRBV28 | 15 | CASSRSKTTTDTQYF
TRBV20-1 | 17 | CSARPRDRGLSTGELFF
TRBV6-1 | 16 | CATSRNTGFLGDEQFF
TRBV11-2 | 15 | CASSLFRGQSDTQYF
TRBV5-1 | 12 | CASRVGNNEQFF
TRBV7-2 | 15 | CASSRNGQSTDTQYF
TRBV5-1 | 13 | CASSTQTGNGYTF
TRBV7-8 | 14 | CASSQGQQNTEAFF
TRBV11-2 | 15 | CASSRSPGTDYEQYF
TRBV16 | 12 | CASSHANWGYTF
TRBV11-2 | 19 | CASSSLRTGARGTYNEQFF
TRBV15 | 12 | CATSYDDQPQHF
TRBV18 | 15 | CASSQGRTDNYGYTF
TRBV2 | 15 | CASALSGTGINEQFF
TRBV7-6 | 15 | CASSAKGQGADTQYF
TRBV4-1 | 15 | CASSQSGRWVNEQFF
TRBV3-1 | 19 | CASSQVASGAYLAKNIQYF
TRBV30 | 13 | CAWSVRENTEAFF
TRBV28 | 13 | CASSTGWRTEAFF
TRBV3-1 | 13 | CASSQDRRGEAFF
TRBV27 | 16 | CASSKGTGGANYGYTF
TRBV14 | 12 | CASSQVPDTQYF
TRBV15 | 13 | CATIDVNTGELFF
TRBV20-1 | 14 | CSAREGGDQETQYF
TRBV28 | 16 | CASSRILASDLYEQYF
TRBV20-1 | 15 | CSATLPGQGDNEQFF
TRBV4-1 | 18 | CASSQDPLGTGISYEQYF
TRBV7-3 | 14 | CASSFGTGSDEQFF
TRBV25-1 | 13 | CASRDSIDEKLFF
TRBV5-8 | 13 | CASSWDRASGYTF
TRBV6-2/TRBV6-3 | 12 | CASTSYTGELFF
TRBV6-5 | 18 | CASSYYRGSSSGANVLTF
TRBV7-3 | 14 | CASSLALGSTEAFF